Described below is a single TCR beta chain sequence and its context. Its antigen is unknown. The data were taken from a study of blood T cells in healthy people across ages. For the study at large: About one barcoded beta molecule per two T cells came from capture by template switching.

General study results and limits: The study found TCR beta diversity correlated strongly with naive T cell percentage.

Sample-barcoded 5' priming and a J-beta primer mix drove a second PCR of about 6 to 12 cycles. MiXCR, applied by TCRdb to the 5' RACE reads, yields one record per CDR3 protein. The sample lists roughly 500,000 distinct CDR3 sequences; roughly 29% were seen once. With V trimmed by 3 bases and J by 0 bases, 23 bases remained unmatched. Germline assignment: CDR1 SGHTA and CDR2 FQGNSA. The length of the CDR3 is 24 residues. Material: blood. The rearrangement uses TRBV7-2 and TRBJ2-1; TRBD2 matches 13 bases. This sequence was found in a woman in her 70s in good health. CDR3 DNA sequence: TGTGCCAGCAGCTTTCCCTCCACTTCAGAGACTAGCGGGGGGCCTTTGAGCTCCTACAATGAGCAGTTCTTC. As protein: CASSFPSTSETSGGPLSSYNEQFF. Using reference TRBV7-2 and TRBJ2-1 for the parts outside the CDR3, the full variable domain is GAGVSQSPSNKVTEKGKDVELRCDPISGHTALYWYRQSLGQGLEFLIYFQGNSAPDKSGLPSDRFSAERTGGSVSTLTIQRTQQEDSAVYLCASSFPSTSETSGGPLSSYNEQFFGPGTRLTVL.